This TCR beta chain was observed in a study of T cells expressing NK-cell markers. Study as a whole: The study sequenced eight donors, seven HCMV-seropositive and one seronegative. Regarding the study as a whole: The share of CD8+ T cells held by dominant NKG2C+ clonotypes was about 1.0-8% in several donors.

On this clonotype itself: The antigen is undetermined.

Making the TCR beta cDNA relied on 5'RACE template switching with UMIs. Each CDR3 protein gets one entry in TCRdb, which reprocessed the 5' RACE reads and gives no DNA. The sample totals approximately 550,000 distinct CDR3 sequences. Sequencing was done on a sample of blood T cells: a sorted CD56 or NKG2C T cell subset, CD4+ or CD8+ T cells, or bulk PBMC T cells (not recorded which). The clonotype originates from a man between 18 and 35 years old in good health.

CDR3 sequence: CASSVGVGGYHEQFF. The chain uses TRBV9 and TRBJ2-1; TCRdb's assignment of TRBD2 cannot be checked, as there is no DNA. Germline V gene sequence: CDR1 SGDLS, CDR2 YYNGEE. The CDR3 contains 15 residues.